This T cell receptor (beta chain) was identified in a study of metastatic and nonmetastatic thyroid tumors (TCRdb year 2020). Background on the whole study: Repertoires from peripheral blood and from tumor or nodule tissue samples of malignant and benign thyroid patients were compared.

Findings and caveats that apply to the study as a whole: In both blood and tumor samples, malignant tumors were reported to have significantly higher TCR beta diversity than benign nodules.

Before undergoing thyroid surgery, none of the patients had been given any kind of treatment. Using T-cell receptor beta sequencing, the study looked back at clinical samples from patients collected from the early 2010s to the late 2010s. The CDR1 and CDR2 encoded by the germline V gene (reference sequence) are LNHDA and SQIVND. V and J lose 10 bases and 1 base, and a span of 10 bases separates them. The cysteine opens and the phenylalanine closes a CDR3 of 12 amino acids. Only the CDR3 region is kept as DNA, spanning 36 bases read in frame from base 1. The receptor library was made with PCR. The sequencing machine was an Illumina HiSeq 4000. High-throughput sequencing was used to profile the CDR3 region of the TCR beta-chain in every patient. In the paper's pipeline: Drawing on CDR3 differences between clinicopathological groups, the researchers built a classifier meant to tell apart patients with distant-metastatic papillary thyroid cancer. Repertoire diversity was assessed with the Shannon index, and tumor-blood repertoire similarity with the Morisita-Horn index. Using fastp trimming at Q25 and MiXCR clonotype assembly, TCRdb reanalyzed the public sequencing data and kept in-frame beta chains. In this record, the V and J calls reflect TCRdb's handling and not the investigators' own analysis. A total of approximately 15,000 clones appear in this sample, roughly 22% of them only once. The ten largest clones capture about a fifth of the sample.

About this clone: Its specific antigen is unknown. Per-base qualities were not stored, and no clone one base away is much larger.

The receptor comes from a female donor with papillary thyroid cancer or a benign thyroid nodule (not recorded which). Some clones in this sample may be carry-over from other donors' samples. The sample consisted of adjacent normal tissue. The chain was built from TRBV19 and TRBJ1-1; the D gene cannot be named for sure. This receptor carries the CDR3 CATRTGNTEAFF. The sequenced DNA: TGTGCCACCCGGACGGGGAACACTGAAGCTTTCTTT.